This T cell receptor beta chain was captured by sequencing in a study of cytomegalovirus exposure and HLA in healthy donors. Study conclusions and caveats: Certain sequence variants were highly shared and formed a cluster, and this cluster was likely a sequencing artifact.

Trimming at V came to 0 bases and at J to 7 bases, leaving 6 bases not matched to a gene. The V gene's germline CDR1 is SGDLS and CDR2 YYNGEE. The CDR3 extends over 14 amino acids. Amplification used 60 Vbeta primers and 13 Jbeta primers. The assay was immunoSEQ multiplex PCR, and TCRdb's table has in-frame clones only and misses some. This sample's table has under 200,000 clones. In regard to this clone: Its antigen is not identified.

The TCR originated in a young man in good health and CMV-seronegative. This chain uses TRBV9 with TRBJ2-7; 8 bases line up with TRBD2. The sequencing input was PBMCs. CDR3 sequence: CASSVDTGGREQYF. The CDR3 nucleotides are TGTGCCAGCAGCGTAGACACGGGAGGGCGGGAGCAGTACTTC.